The rows below give T cell receptor beta chains drawn from one sample of a study of human T cells and chemical hapten exposure. TCRdb reprocessed the RACE reads via MiXCR and lists one record per CDR3 protein. The data show under 60,000 distinct CDR3 sequences, approximately 9.5% seen once. This material consisted of whole blood, taken in connection with sensitization to the hapten diphenylcyclopropenone (DPC). The receptors shown here come from a woman aged 30 to 39 with alopecia areata. Some clones in this sample may be carry-over from other donors' samples. The CDR3 runs from the conserved cysteine through the conserved F or W. The D gene is left open where the match is weak. Only part of the rows carry a size: once, few, many, or a class if the clone is expanded.

d_call	v_call	j_call	clone_size	cdr3_aa	cdr3_nt
TRBD1	TRBV7-9	TRBJ2-7	few	CASSSTGTGDSYEQYF	TGTGCCAGCAGCTCGACCGGGACAGGGGATTCCTACGAGCAGTACTTC
TRBD1	TRBV9	TRBJ1-5	many	CASSLTGHSNQPQHF	TGTGCCAGCAGCCTGACAGGGCATAGCAATCAGCCCCAGCATTTT
-	TRBV13	TRBJ1-1	medium-sized	CASSGEVNTEAFF	TGTGCCAGCAGCGGAGAGGTGAACACTGAAGCTTTCTTT
TRBD1	TRBV5-1	TRBJ1-2	-	CASSTLTGLSDGYTF	TGCGCCAGCAGCACTTTGACAGGGTTGAGCGATGGCTACACCTTC
-	TRBV12-3/TRBV12-4	TRBJ2-3	few	CASSHTSRPGMIISTDTQYF	TGTGCCAGCAGTCACACGAGCCGGCCGGGGATGATAATTAGCACAGATACGCAGTATTTT
-	TRBV18	TRBJ2-2	-	CASSPRGTGELFF	TGTGCCAGCTCACCAAGGGGAACCGGGGAGCTGTTTTTT
-	TRBV28	TRBJ2-1	many	CASRRGAPGNEQFF	TGTGCCAGCAGAAGGGGAGCCCCGGGCAATGAGCAGTTCTTC
-	TRBV4-2	TRBJ2-7	few	CASSQDKLDYEQYF	TGTGCCAGCAGCCAAGACAAATTGGACTACGAGCAGTACTTC
-	TRBV14	TRBJ2-3	many	CASSQGPRDTQYF	TGTGCCAGCAGCCAAGGCCCTAGGGATACGCAGTATTTT
-	TRBV6-5	TRBJ1-5	-	CASKQGNQPQHF	TGTGCCAGCAAACAGGGAAATCAGCCCCAGCATTTT
-	TRBV18	TRBJ2-3	-	CASSLGVLTDTQYF	TGTGCCAGCTCCCTGGGGGTCCTCACAGATACGCAGTATTTT
-	TRBV4-3	TRBJ2-3	-	CASSQEGRTGTDTQYF	TGCGCCAGCAGCCAAGAGGGGCGGACGGGGACAGATACGCAGTATTTT
-	TRBV5-1	TRBJ2-7	many	CASSLDVVAYEQYF	TGCGCCAGCAGCTTGGATGTGGTAGCCTACGAGCAGTACTTC
-	TRBV4-3	TRBJ2-3	few	CASSQVRGGPDTQYF	TGCGCCAGCAGCCAAGTTAGGGGGGGACCGGATACGCAGTATTTT
TRBD2	TRBV7-6	TRBJ2-5	-	CASSPSGGAWETQYF	TGTGCCAGCAGCCCTAGCGGGGGGGCATGGGAGACCCAGTACTTC
TRBD1	TRBV18	TRBJ2-5	-	CASSPPRGRETQYF	TGTGCCAGCTCACCACCAAGGGGGCGCGAGACCCAGTACTTC
-	TRBV25-1	TRBJ1-3	many	CASSAIERRGNTIYF	TGTGCCAGCAGTGCAATCGAACGACGGGGAAACACCATATATTTT
TRBD1	TRBV20-1	TRBJ1-6	-	CSASPDRQRSPLHF	TGCAGTGCTAGTCCGGACAGGCAAAGGTCACCCCTCCACTTT
TRBD2	TRBV3-1	TRBJ2-1	-	CASSPGTSGGEQFF	TGTGCCAGCAGCCCAGGGACTAGCGGGGGGGAGCAGTTCTTC
-	TRBV5-5	TRBJ1-4	few	CASSLEVRGGEKLFF	TGTGCCAGCAGCTTGGAGGTCAGGGGAGGAGAAAAACTGTTTTTT
TRBD1	TRBV28	TRBJ1-5	-	CASSLFGSGDRDQPQHF	TGTGCCAGCAGTTTATTTGGTTCGGGGGACAGGGATCAGCCCCAGCATTTT
TRBD1	TRBV27	TRBJ2-1	many	CASSSLTGVDEQFF	TGTGCCAGCAGTTCTCTAACAGGGGTCGATGAGCAGTTCTTC
-	TRBV7-2	TRBJ2-7	-	CASSLTGVSYEQYF	TGTGCCAGCAGCCTCACGGGAGTCTCCTACGAGCAGTACTTC
-	TRBV6-2/TRBV6-3	TRBJ2-7	-	CASSYNRGLYEQYF	TGTGCCAGCAGTTACAACCGGGGGCTCTACGAGCAGTACTTC
-	TRBV6-2/TRBV6-3	TRBJ2-4	-	CASSSGGSQAKNIQYF	TGTGCCAGCAGTTCCGGCGGATCCCAAGCCAAAAACATTCAGTACTTC
TRBD2	TRBV5-6	TRBJ2-5	few	CASSHTSGGGGTQYF	TGTGCCAGCAGCCATACTAGCGGGGGCGGTGGGACCCAGTACTTC
-	TRBV4-2	TRBJ2-3	few	CASSQDLRGDTQYF	TGTGCCAGCAGCCAAGATTTGAGGGGGGATACGCAGTATTTT
-	TRBV3-1	TRBJ2-3	medium-sized	CASSQEGLTDTQYF	TGTGCCAGCAGCCAAGAAGGGTTAACAGATACGCAGTATTTT
TRBD1	TRBV6-5	TRBJ2-3	-	CASSSPNRGGTDTQYF	TGTGCCAGCAGTTCACCTAACAGGGGAGGCACAGATACGCAGTATTTT
-	TRBV7-2	TRBJ2-3	-	CASSHRLRGSTDTQYF	TGTGCCAGCAGCCATAGGCTCAGAGGGAGCACAGATACGCAGTATTTT
-	TRBV14	TRBJ2-1	-	CASSPLWVGEQFF	TGTGCCAGCAGCCCTCTTTGGGTTGGTGAGCAGTTCTTC
-	TRBV6-1	TRBJ1-5	few	CASSEYMGGNQPQHF	TGTGCCAGCAGTGAGTATATGGGGGGGAATCAGCCCCAGCATTTT
TRBD1	TRBV12-3/TRBV12-4	TRBJ1-5	many	CASSLPDRMLRPFQPQHF	TGTGCCAGCAGTTTGCCGGACAGGATGTTAAGGCCTTTCCAGCCCCAGCATTTT
-	TRBV6-2/TRBV6-3	TRBJ2-7	few	CASSDGTYNYEQYF	TGTGCCAGCAGCGACGGGACTTACAACTACGAGCAGTACTTC
-	TRBV12-3/TRBV12-4	TRBJ2-1	many	CASSLAGNSYNEQFF	TGTGCCAGCAGTTTAGCGGGAAACTCCTACAATGAGCAGTTCTTC
-	TRBV14	TRBJ1-3	-	CASSQVFGNTIYF	TGTGCCAGCAGCCAAGTATTTGGAAACACCATATATTTT
-	TRBV7-6	TRBJ2-1	few	CASSLAVRYEQFF	TGTGCCAGCAGCTTAGCTGTGAGGTATGAGCAGTTCTTC
-	TRBV20-1	TRBJ1-1	few	CSARLIGEAFF	TGCAGTGCTAGGCTTATTGGTGAAGCTTTCTTT
-	TRBV6-2/TRBV6-3	TRBJ2-1	few	CASSLATSSYNEQFF	TGTGCCAGCAGCCTCGCAACCTCGAGCTACAATGAGCAGTTCTTC
TRBD1	TRBV12-5	TRBJ2-1	-	CASGLASRGYNEQFF	TGTGCTAGTGGTTTGGCTTCCAGGGGGTACAATGAGCAGTTCTTC
-	TRBV12-3/TRBV12-4	TRBJ1-5	-	CASSLSDQPQHF	TGTGCCAGCAGTCTTAGTGATCAGCCCCAGCATTTT
-	TRBV27	TRBJ1-6	few	CASSFLDGNSPLHF	TGTGCCAGCAGTTTTCTCGACGGCAATTCACCCCTCCACTTT
-	TRBV7-3	TRBJ2-7	-	CASSLYAGAYEQYF	TGTGCCAGCAGCTTATATGCTGGAGCCTACGAGCAGTACTTC
TRBD1	TRBV18	TRBJ1-3	few	CASSTEGQGTGNTIYF	TGTGCCAGCTCAACTGAAGGACAGGGGACTGGAAACACCATATATTTT
-	TRBV13	TRBJ1-1	once	CASSLGTIYMWNTEAFF	TGTGCCAGCAGCTTAGGAACGATATACATGTGGAACACTGAAGCTTTCTTT
-	TRBV30	TRBJ1-6	few	CAWSPGLSGFYSPLHF	TGTGCCTGGAGCCCGGGACTGTCGGGTTTTTATTCACCCCTCCACTTT
-	TRBV3-1	TRBJ2-1	few	CASSQDPGPNEQFF	TGTGCCAGCAGCCAAGATCCAGGGCCTAATGAGCAGTTCTTC
TRBD1	TRBV12-3/TRBV12-4	TRBJ1-2	-	CASSLGDSLYHGYTF	TGTGCCAGCAGTTTAGGGGACAGTCTCTATCATGGCTACACCTTC
-	TRBV12-3/TRBV12-4	TRBJ2-2	many	CASSRQSTRDVNGELFF	TGTGCCAGCAGTCGCCAATCGACAAGGGATGTAAACGGGGAGCTGTTTTTT
-	TRBV7-2	TRBJ2-3	-	CASSPYLSTDTQYF	TGTGCCAGCAGCCCATACCTAAGCACAGATACGCAGTATTTT
-	TRBV12-3/TRBV12-4	TRBJ2-7	many	CASSGRYEQYF	TGTGCCAGCAGTGGTCGCTACGAGCAGTACTTC
-	TRBV10-3	TRBJ1-2	many	CAIRTGDSIGYTF	TGTGCCATCAGAACCGGGGATTCAATTGGCTACACCTTC
-	TRBV11-2	TRBJ1-1	few	CASSSGPGYTEAFF	TGTGCCAGCAGCTCCGGCCCGGGGTACACTGAAGCTTTCTTT
-	TRBV12-3/TRBV12-4	TRBJ2-3	-	CASSPGRRGTDTQYF	TGTGCCAGCAGCCCCGGAAGAAGGGGGACAGATACGCAGTATTTT
-	TRBV6-2/TRBV6-3	TRBJ1-2	-	CASSYGRFTSYTF	TGTGCCAGCAGTTATGGACGGTTCACGAGCTACACCTTC
TRBD1	TRBV5-6	TRBJ2-5	-	CASTTLWDRPQETQYF	TGTGCCAGCACTACCTTGTGGGACAGGCCCCAAGAGACCCAGTACTTC